One sample yielded the 24 T cell receptor beta chains listed below, sequenced in a study of blood T cell repertoires in COVID-19. The protocol was immunoSEQ multiplex PCR, while the TCRdb copy is restricted to in-frame clones and leaves out a portion. In the table there are some 300,000 clones, about 90% of which are singletons. The sequencing input was PBMCs or T cells enriched from blood (not recorded which). The origin of the receptors is a woman in her twenties or thirties who had recovered from COVID-19.

The chain recombines TRBV10-3 with TRBJ2-5, with 8 positions matching TRBD2. The V segment lost 4 bases and the J segment 4 bases; nucleotides outside the gene matches: 11. The CDR3 has 16 residues. The germline V gene encodes CDR1 ENHRY and CDR2 SYGVKD. The CDR3: CAISAVREGHGETQYF. The CDR3 DNA reads as TGTGCCATCAGTGCAGTCCGGGAGGGCCATGGAGAGACCCAGTACTTC.

This clone has more than one count but fewer than ten. A read error may explain this, as a much larger clone is one base away. V and J are TRBV7-9 and TRBJ2-1; D ambiguous. The CDR3 sequence is 11 residues long. The germline CDR1 and CDR2 sequences are SEHNR and FQNEAQ (reference sequence). V dropped 3 bases and J dropped 8 bases, with 5 bases sitting between them. CDR3 protein: CASSFLDEQFF. CDR3 in DNA: TGTGCCAGCAGCTTTCTTGATGAGCAGTTCTTC. The whole variable domain, remainder taken from reference TRBV7-9 and TRBJ2-1, is DTGVSQNPRHKITKRGQNVTFRCDPISEHNRLYWYRQTLGQGPEFLTYFQNEAQLEKSRLLSDRFSAERPKGSFSTLEIQRTEQGDSAMYLCASSFLDEQFFGPGTRLTVL.

The J gene is TRBJ1-5, the V gene TRBV6-5; D remains ambiguous. V was shortened by 7 bases and J by 3 bases, with 10 bases between the two germline ends. The germline V gene encodes CDR1 MNHEY and CDR2 SVGAGI. The CDR3 has 13 residues. CDR3 amino acids: CASMPENNQPQHF. CDR3 sequence (DNA): TGTGCCAGCATGCCCGAGAACAATCAGCCCCAGCATTTT.

V usage is TRBV18 and J usage is TRBJ2-5, with TRBD2 identical over 9 bases. Germline V gene sequence: CDR1 KGHSH, CDR2 LQKENI. V was pared by 6 bases and J by 5 bases, with 13 bases of the junction left unmatched. This CDR3 contains 16 residues. The DNA of the CDR3 is TGTGCCAGCTCGGTGGTAGCGGGAGTCGTGAGGGAGACCCAGTACTTC. Translating gives CASSVVAGVVRETQYF.

The gene calls are TRBV11-3 and TRBJ2-3; D perhaps matches TRBD2 (6 bases). The CDR3 is 14 amino acids. The ends were cut back, 5 bases at V and 2 bases at J, with 11 bases in the middle. CDR1 SGHNT and CDR2 YENEEA come from the germline V gene. CDR3 DNA: TGTGCCAGCAGCCCCGGGACTTACACAGATACGCAGTATTTT. This encodes CASSPGTYTDTQYF. The variable domain in full, completed from reference TRBV11-3 and TRBJ2-3, reads EAGVVQSPRYKIIEKKQPVAFWCNPISGHNTLYWYLQNLGQGPELLIRYENEEAVDDSQLPKDRFSAERLKGVDSTLKIQPAELGDSAVYLCASSPGTYTDTQYFGPGTRLTVL.

This clone was seen just once. The chain joins TRBV3-1 (or the pseudogene TRBV3-2) to TRBJ1-1, with D possibly matching TRBD1 (6 bases). Per germline, CDR1 LGHDT and CDR2 YNNKEL (reference sequence). With 1 base removed from V and 5 bases from J, the gap between germline ends came to 11 bases. The CDR3 runs to 14 residues. The CDR3 nucleotides read TGTGCCAGCAGCCAAGTCCTGACAGGAACTGAAGCTTTCTTT. Translating it yields CASSQVLTGTEAFF.

This clone was observed a single time. The chain combines TRBV6-5 with TRBJ2-5, with TRBD1 as a possible D gene (6 bases). V lost 1 base, J lost 4 bases, and 16 bases lay in between. Germline V gene sequence: CDR1 MNHEY, CDR2 SVGAGI. The CDR3 is 16 amino acids. This chain's CDR3 is CASSYWYNRESETQYF. CDR3 bases: TGTGCCAGCAGTTACTGGTACAACAGGGAATCAGAGACCCAGTACTTC.

V usage is TRBV5-1 and J usage is TRBJ2-6; possibly TRBD2 for D (5 bases). V was trimmed by 0 bases and J by 2 bases, leaving 9 bases between them. CDR3 size: 16 residues. Germline V gene lookup returns CDR1 SGHRS and CDR2 YFSETQ. The CDR3 bases are TGCGCCAGCAGCTTGGAGGGAGAAACTGGGGCCAACGTCCTGACTTTC. Translating it yields CASSLEGETGANVLTF.

J is TRBJ2-1 and V is TRBV6-2 or TRBV6-3; 10 bases line up with TRBD2. V lost 6 bases and J lost 8; bases outside the gene matches: 7. The CDR3 runs 14 residues. Germline assignment: CDR1 MNHEY and CDR2 SVGEGT. As DNA, the CDR3 is TGTGCCAGCAGCCCTAGGACTAGCGGCGATGAGCAGTTCTTC. It is translated as CASSPRTSGDEQFF.

Only one count was recorded for this clone. The chain couples TRBV19 to TRBJ1-5; 9 bases agree with TRBD1. The CDR3 contains 15 residues. Germline V gene data show CDR1 as LNHDA and CDR2 as SQIVND (reference sequence). After removal of 5 bases from V and 3 bases from J, the junction contained 5 bases not matched to a gene. In nucleotides, the CDR3 is TGTGCCAGTAGTGTCACAGGGGGCATCAATCAGCCCCAGCATTTT. Amino acids: CASSVTGGINQPQHF.

This clone was seen once. The rearrangement links TRBV19 to TRBJ1-3, with D possibly TRBD1 on 5 matching bases. Germline V gene data show CDR1 as LNHDA and CDR2 as SQIVND (reference sequence). The CDR3 contains 14 residues. Trimming cost V 7 bases and J 8 bases, with 18 bases left between them. Here the CDR3 DNA reads TGTGCCAGTACTAGAGATGCCCTAGGGGACACCATATATTTT. This encodes CASTRDALGDTIYF. The full variable domain, its missing parts supplied by reference TRBV19 and TRBJ1-3, is DGGITQSPKYLFRKEGQNVTLSCEQNLNHDAMYWYRQDPGQGLRLIYYSQIVNDFQKGDIAEGYSVSREKKESFPLTVTSAQKNPTAFYLCASTRDALGDTIYFGEGSWLTVV.

V gene TRBV7-8 combines with J gene TRBJ2-1; 8 nucleotides agree with TRBD2. The J segment lost 7 bases and the V segment lost 0 bases, leaving 8 bases of the junction unmatched. Germline CDR1 is SGHVS and CDR2 is FQNEAQ. CDR3 size: 16 residues. CDR3 residues: CASSLAIPGGSNEQFF. CDR3 in DNA: TGTGCCAGCAGCTTAGCGATTCCGGGGGGGTCAAATGAGCAGTTCTTC.

The J gene is TRBJ2-7, the V gene TRBV15; 12 bases fit TRBD1. The V and J ends lost 5 bases and 4 bases, in that order; junction bases with no gene match: 9. Germline V gene lookup returns CDR1 LNHNV and CDR2 YYDKDF (reference sequence). This CDR3 spans 16 amino acids. CDR3 sequence: CATSVFQGQGAYEQYF. In DNA form, the CDR3 reads TGTGCCACCAGCGTATTTCAGGGACAGGGGGCGTACGAGCAGTACTTC.

The chain joins TRBV11-2 to TRBJ1-2; possibly TRBD1 for D (5 bases). Germline V gives CDR1 SGHAT, CDR2 FQNNGV. Trimming removed 1 base from V and 3 bases from J, with 6 bases in between. This CDR3 spans 13 amino acids. CDR3 DNA sequence: TGTGCCAGCAGCTTAGGACAGCACTATGGCTACACCTTC. It is translated as CASSLGQHYGYTF.

The chain combines TRBV15 with TRBJ1-2; tentatively, D is TRBD1 (5 bases). The germline CDR1 and CDR2 sequences are LNHNV and YYDKDF (reference sequence). The germline V and J ends were trimmed by 5 bases and 5 bases, with 18 bases remaining between them. The CDR3 is made up of 15 amino acids. The CDR3 reads CATSSAPGSPYGYTF. For the CDR3, the DNA is TGTGCCACCAGCTCCGCCCCAGGGTCCCCGTATGGCTACACCTTC. Full variable domain (missing parts from reference TRBV15 and TRBJ1-2): DAMVIQNPRYQVTQFGKPVTLSCSQTLNHNVMYWYQQKSSQAPKLLFHYYDKDFNNEADTPDNFQSRRPNTSFCFLDIRSPGLGDTAMYLCATSSAPGSPYGYTFGSGTRLTVV.

The chain uses TRBV6-5 and TRBJ1-4; D is perhaps TRBD1 (6 bases). This CDR3 has 15 amino acids. Germline-derived CDR1 and CDR2 are MNHEY and SVGAGI. Between the trimmed V and J ends, which lost 7 bases and 7 bases, there was a span of 19 bases. This CDR3 reads CASIEVGARSEKLFF. The DNA for the CDR3 is TGTGCCAGCATCGAGGTGGGGGCAAGAAGTGAAAAACTGTTTTTT.

The chain joins TRBV6-2 or TRBV6-3 to TRBJ2-7, with 11 bases that match TRBD2. The J segment lost 0 bases and the V segment lost 2 bases, leaving 6 bases of the junction unmatched. CDR1 and CDR2 from the germline V gene are MNHEY and SVGEGT. CDR3 size: 17 residues. The CDR3 protein is CASSYPGLAGGSYEQYF. DNA for the CDR3: TGTGCCAGCAGTTACCCCGGGCTAGCGGGGGGCTCCTACGAGCAGTACTTC.

The V call is TRBV11-1, the J call TRBJ2-1, with 10 bases lining up with TRBD1. V shed 1 base and J 3 bases; nucleotides not matched to a gene: 3. The CDR3 sequence is 16 residues long. Germline loops: CDR1 SGHAT, CDR2 FQDESV (reference sequence). The CDR3 spells CASSLVGTGDYNEQFF. In DNA, the CDR3 is TGTGCCAGCAGCTTAGTGGGGACAGGGGACTACAATGAGCAGTTCTTC.

The table lists this clone with a few counts. The chain is built from TRBV18 and TRBJ2-2; D is unclear. The CDR3 has 13 residues. The V end lost 1 base, the J end lost 7 bases, and 7 bases lay between the germline ends. CDR1 KGHSH and CDR2 LQKENI come from the germline V gene. CDR3 nucleotide sequence: TGTGCCAGCTCACCACTTGAGAACGGGGAGCTGTTTTTT. The encoded protein is CASSPLENGELFF.

The chain couples TRBV18 to TRBJ2-7, with a weak D call TRBD1 (6 bases). The germline V gene has CDR1 KGHSH and CDR2 LQKENI. Trimming removed 2 bases from V and 5 bases from J, with 13 bases in between. The CDR3 consists of 14 residues. CDR3 loop: CASSPLDSLHEQYF. The CDR3 coding sequence is TGTGCCAGCTCACCATTGGACAGTCTACACGAGCAGTACTTC.

The rearrangement uses TRBV29-1 and TRBJ2-3; D is undetermined. Trimming left V 4 bases short and J 0 bases short, with 11 bases between. The CDR3 has 14 amino acids. Per the germline V gene, CDR1 is SQVTM and CDR2 is ANQGSEA. In DNA, the CDR3 is TGCAGCGTTGGAGCAGCTAGTAGCACAGATACGCAGTATTTT. Its protein is CSVGAASSTDTQYF.

V gene TRBV27 combines with J gene TRBJ2-7, with 7 bases fitting TRBD2. CDR1 MNHEY and CDR2 SMNVEV come from the germline V gene (reference sequence). Germline trimming cut 6 bases from V and 4 bases from J; bases unmatched to any gene: 18. The CDR3 totals 17 residues. CDR3 DNA sequence: TGTGCCAGCAGGCGACAGACTAGCCCTTTAATATTTTACGAGCAGTACTTC. Translation: CASRRQTSPLIFYEQYF.

This sequence joins TRBV3-1 (or the pseudogene TRBV3-2) and TRBJ2-5; 13 nucleotides align to TRBD2. The junction had 1 base not matched to a gene; V was cut back by 4 bases and J by 5 bases. The CDR3 is made up of 14 amino acids. Germline-derived CDR1 and CDR2 are LGHDT and YNNKEL (reference sequence). In nucleotides, the CDR3 is TGTGCCAGCAGCCCACTAGCGGGAGGGGAGACCCAGTACTTC. Translation gives CASSPLAGGETQYF.

The chain employs TRBV6-5 and TRBJ1-5; 9 bases map to TRBD1. CDR1 is MNHEY and CDR2 is SVGAGI in the germline V gene. Trimming took 6 bases from V and 3 from J; bases not matched to a gene: 6. There are 15 residues in the CDR3. The CDR3 region has the DNA TGTGCCAGCAGGCCGGGACAGGGCTTCAATCAGCCCCAGCATTTT. The encoded protein is CASRPGQGFNQPQHF.